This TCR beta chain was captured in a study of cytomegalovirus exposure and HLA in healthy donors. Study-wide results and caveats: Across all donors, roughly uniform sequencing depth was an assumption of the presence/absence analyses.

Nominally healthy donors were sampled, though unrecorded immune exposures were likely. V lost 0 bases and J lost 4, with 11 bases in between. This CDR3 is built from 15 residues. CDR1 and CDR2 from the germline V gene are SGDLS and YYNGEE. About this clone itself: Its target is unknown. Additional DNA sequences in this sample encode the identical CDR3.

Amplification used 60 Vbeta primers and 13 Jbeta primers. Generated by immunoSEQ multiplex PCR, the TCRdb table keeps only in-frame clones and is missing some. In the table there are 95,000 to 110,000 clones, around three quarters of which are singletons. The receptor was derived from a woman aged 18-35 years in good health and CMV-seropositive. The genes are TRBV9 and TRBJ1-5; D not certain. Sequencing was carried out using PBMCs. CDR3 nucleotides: TGTGCCAGCAGCGTAGGGAGTCAGAGTAATCAGCCCCAGCATTTT. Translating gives CASSVGSQSNQPQHF.